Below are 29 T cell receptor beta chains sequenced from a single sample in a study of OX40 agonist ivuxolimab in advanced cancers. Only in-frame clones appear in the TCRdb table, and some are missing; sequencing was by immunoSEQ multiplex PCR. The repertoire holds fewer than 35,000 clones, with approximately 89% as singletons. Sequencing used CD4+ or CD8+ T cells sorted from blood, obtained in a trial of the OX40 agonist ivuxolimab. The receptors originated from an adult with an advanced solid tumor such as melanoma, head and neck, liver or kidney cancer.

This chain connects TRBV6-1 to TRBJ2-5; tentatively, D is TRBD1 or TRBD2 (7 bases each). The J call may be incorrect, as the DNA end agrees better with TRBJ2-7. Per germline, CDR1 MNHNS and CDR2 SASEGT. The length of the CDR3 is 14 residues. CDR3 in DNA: TGTGCCAGCAGTGAACAGGGGGGGCCCTACGAGCAGTACTTC. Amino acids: CASSEQGGPYEQYF.

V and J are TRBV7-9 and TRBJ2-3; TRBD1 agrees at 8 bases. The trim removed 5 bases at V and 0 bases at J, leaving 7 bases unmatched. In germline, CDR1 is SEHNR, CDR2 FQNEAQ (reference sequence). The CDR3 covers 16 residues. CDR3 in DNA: TGTGCCAGCAGCGCTCGACAGGGGAGGAGCACAGATACGCAGTATTTT. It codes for CASSARQGRSTDTQYF.

The CDR3 is CASSRQGTSTEAFF. The CDR3 coding sequence is TGTGCCAGCAGCCGACAGGGTACCTCGACTGAAGCTTTCTTT. The chain combines TRBV7-2 with TRBJ1-1; 7 nucleotides align to TRBD1. CDR3 length: 14 amino acids. CDR1 is SGHTA, CDR2 FQGNSA, per germline. V trimming: 5 bases; J trimming: 5 bases; junction bases outside the gene matches: 8. Together with reference TRBV7-2 and TRBJ1-1, the CDR3 gives the full variable domain: GAGVSQSPSNKVTEKGKDVELRCDPISGHTALYWYRQSLGQGLEFLIYFQGNSAPDKSGLPSDRFSAERTGGSVSTLTIQRTQQEDSAVYLCASSRQGTSTEAFFGQGTRLTVV.

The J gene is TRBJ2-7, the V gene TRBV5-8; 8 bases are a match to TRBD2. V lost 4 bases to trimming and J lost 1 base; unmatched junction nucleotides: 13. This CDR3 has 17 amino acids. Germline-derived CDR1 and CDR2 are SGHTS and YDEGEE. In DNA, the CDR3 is TGTGCCAGCAGCCAAGATCCCACGGGAGGGCAATCCTACGAGCAGTACTTC. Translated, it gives CASSQDPTGGQSYEQYF.

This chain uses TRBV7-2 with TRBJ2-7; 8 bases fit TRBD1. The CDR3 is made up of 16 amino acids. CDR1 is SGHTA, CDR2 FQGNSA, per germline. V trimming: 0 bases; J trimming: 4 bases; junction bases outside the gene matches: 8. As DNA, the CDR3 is TGTGCCAGCAGCTTAGCGAGGACAGGGTCAATGTACGAGCAGTACTTC. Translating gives CASSLARTGSMYEQYF. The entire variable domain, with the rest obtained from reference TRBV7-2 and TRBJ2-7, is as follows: GAGVSQSPSNKVTEKGKDVELRCDPISGHTALYWYRQSLGQGLEFLIYFQGNSAPDKSGLPSDRFSAERTGGSVSTLTIQRTQQEDSAVYLCASSLARTGSMYEQYFGPGTRLTVT.

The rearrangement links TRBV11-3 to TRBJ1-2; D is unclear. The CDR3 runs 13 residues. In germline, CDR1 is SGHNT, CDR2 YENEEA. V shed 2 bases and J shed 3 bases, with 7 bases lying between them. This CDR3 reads CASSLIPDYGYTF. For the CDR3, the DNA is TGTGCCAGCAGCTTAATACCGGACTATGGCTACACCTTC.

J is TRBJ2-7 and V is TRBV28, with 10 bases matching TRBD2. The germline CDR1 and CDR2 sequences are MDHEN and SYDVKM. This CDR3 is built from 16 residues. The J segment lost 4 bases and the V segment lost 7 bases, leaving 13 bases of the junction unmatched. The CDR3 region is CASTPLGVAGGYEQYF. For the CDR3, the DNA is TGTGCCAGCACCCCCCTTGGGGTAGCGGGAGGTTACGAGCAGTACTTC.

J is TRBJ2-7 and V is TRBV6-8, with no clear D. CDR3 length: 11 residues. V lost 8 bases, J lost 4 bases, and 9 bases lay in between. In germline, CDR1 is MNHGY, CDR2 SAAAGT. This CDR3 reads CASGSLYEQYF. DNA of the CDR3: TGTGCCAGCGGCTCCTTATACGAGCAGTACTTC.

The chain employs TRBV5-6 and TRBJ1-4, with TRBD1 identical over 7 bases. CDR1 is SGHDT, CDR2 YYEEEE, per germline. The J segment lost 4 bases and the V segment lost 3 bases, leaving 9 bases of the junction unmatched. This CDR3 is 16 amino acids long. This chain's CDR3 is CASSSRLRDSNEKLFF. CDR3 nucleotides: TGTGCCAGCAGCTCCCGCCTTCGGGACAGTAATGAAAAACTGTTTTTT. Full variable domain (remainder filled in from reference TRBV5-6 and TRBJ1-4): DAGVTQSPTHLIKTRGQQVTLRCSPKSGHDTVSWYQQALGQGPQFIFQYYEEEERQRGNFPDRFSGHQFPNYSSELNVNALLLGDSALYLCASSSRLRDSNEKLFFGSGTQLSVL.

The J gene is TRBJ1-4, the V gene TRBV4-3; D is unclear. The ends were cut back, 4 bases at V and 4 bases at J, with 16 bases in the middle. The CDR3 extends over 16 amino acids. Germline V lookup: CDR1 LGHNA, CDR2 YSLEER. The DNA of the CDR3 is TGCGCCAGCAGCCTGCCGACTAGGGCAGGTAATGAAAAACTGTTTTTT. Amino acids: CASSLPTRAGNEKLFF.

DNA of the CDR3: TGTGCCAGCAGCGAAGCTAGGGCTACTGAAGCTTTCTTT. Protein sequence: CASSEARATEAFF. The chain carries TRBV6-4 and TRBJ1-1; D unresolved. Germline CDR1 MRHNA, CDR2 SNTAGT. V was clipped by 6 bases and J by 5 bases, with 13 bases between them. The CDR3 is 13 amino acids.

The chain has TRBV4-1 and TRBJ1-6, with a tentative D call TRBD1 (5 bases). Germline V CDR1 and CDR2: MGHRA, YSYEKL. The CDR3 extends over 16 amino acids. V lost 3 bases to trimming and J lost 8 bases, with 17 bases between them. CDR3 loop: CASSQERGRGHSPLHF. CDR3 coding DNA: TGCGCCAGCAGCCAGGAGAGGGGAAGGGGACATTCACCCCTCCACTTT.

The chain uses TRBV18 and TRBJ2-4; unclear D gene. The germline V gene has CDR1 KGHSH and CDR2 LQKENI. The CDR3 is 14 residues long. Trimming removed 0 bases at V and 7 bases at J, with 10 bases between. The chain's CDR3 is CASSPPDVRNIQYF. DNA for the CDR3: TGTGCCAGCTCACCACCGGACGTGCGGAACATTCAGTACTTC.

In nucleotides, the CDR3 is TGTGCCAGCAGTGATCAGGGCCTCGGGTACGAGCAGTACTTC. Protein: CASSDQGLGYEQYF. The chain is built from TRBV2 and TRBJ2-7; the D gene is possibly TRBD1 (5 bases). Deletions cut 3 bases from V and 4 bases from J, with 13 bases between. CDR1 and CDR2 (germline): SNHLY, FYNNEI. The CDR3 totals 14 residues. Combining the CDR3 with reference TRBV2 and TRBJ2-7 gives the whole variable domain EPEVTQTPSHQVTQMGQEVILRCVPISNHLYFYWYRQILGQKVEFLVSFYNNEISEKSEIFDDQFSVERPDGSNFTLKIRSTKLEDSAMYFCASSDQGLGYEQYFGPGTRLTVT.

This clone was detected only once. CDR3 DNA: TGTGCCAGCAGAGCAGGGGGCGCGAACACTGAAGCTTTCTTT. It translates to CASRAGGANTEAFF. The genes are TRBV2 and TRBJ1-1, with 8 bases identical to TRBD1. CDR3 length equals 14 residues. CDR1 and CDR2 from the germline V gene are SNHLY and FYNNEI. V lost 6 bases and J lost 1; bases outside the gene matches: 4. The whole variable domain, filled in from reference TRBV2 and TRBJ1-1, reads EPEVTQTPSHQVTQMGQEVILRCVPISNHLYFYWYRQILGQKVEFLVSFYNNEISEKSEIFDDQFSVERPDGSNFTLKIRSTKLEDSAMYFCASRAGGANTEAFFGQGTRLTVV.

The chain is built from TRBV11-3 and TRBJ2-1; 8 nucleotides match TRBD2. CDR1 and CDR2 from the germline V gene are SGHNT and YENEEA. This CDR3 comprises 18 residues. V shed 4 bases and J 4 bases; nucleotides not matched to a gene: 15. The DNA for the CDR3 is TGTGCCAGCAGCTCCAACCTTTTAGCGGGAAGGGTTTACAATGAGCAGTTCTTC. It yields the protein CASSSNLLAGRVYNEQFF.

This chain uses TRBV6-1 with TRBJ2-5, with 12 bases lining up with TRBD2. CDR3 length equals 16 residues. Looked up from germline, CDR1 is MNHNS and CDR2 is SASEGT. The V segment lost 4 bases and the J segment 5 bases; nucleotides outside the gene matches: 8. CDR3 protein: CASSVQLAGGEETQYF. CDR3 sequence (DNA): TGTGCCAGCAGTGTTCAACTAGCGGGAGGCGAGGAGACCCAGTACTTC.

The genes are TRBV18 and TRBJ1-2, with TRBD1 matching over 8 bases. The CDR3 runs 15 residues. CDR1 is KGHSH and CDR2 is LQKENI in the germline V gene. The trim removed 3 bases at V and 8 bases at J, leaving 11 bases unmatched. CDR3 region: CASSPDVTGVDGYTF. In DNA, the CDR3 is TGTGCCAGCTCACCCGACGTGACAGGGGTCGACGGCTACACCTTC.

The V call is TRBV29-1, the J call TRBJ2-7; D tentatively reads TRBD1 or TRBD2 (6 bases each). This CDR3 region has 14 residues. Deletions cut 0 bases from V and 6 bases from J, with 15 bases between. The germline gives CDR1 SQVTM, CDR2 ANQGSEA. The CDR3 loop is CSVEELGGLGEQYF. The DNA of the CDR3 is TGCAGCGTTGAAGAGCTTGGGGGGCTTGGCGAGCAGTACTTC.

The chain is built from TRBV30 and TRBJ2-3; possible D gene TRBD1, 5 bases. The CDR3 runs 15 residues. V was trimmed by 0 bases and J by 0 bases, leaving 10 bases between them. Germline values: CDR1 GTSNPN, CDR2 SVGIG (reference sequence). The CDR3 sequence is CAWSVRAGSTDTQYF. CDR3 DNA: TGTGCCTGGAGTGTACGGGCAGGGAGCACAGATACGCAGTATTTT.

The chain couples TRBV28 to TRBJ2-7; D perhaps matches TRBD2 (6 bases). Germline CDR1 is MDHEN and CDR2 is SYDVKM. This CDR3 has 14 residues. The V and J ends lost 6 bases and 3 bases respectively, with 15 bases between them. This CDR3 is CASRTTGLSYEQYF. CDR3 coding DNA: TGTGCCAGCAGAACCACGGGACTGAGCTACGAGCAGTACTTC.

The DNA for the CDR3 is TGTGCCCATTCGGGACAGGGATATACTGAAGCTTTCTTT. It encodes CAHSGQGYTEAFF. V usage is TRBV30 and J usage is TRBJ1-1; 9 nucleotides line up with TRBD1. This CDR3 contains 13 residues. Unmatched junction bases numbered 9, after V lost 8 bases and J lost 5 bases. The V gene's germline CDR1 is GTSNPN and CDR2 SVGIG (reference sequence).

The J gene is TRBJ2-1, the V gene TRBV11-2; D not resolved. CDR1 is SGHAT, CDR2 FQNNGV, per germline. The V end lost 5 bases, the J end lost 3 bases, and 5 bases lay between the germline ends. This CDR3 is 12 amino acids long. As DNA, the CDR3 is TGTGCCAGCAGCGGGGACTACAATGAGCAGTTCTTC. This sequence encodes CASSGDYNEQFF.

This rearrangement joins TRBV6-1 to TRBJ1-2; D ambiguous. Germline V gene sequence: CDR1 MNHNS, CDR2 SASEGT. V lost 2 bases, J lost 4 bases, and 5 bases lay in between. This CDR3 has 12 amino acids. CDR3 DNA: TGTGCCAGCAGTGAAAAGAGCTATGGCTACACCTTC. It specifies CASSEKSYGYTF.

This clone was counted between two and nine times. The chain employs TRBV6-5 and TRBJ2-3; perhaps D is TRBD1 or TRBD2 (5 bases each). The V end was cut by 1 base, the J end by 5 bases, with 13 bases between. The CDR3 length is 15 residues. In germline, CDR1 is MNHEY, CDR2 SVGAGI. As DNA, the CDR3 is TGTGCCAGCAGTTACTTCCCGGGGCTGGGAGATACGCAGTATTTT. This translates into CASSYFPGLGDTQYF.

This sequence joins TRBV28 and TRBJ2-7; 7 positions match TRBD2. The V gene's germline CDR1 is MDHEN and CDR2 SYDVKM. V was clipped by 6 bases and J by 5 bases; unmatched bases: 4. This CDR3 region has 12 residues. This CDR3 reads CASREAGNEQYF. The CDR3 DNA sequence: TGTGCCAGCAGAGAAGCGGGGAACGAGCAGTACTTC. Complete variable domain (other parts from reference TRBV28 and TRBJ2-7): DVKVTQSSRYLVKRTGEKVFLECVQDMDHENMFWYRQDPGLGLRLIYFSYDVKMKEKGDIPEGYSVSREKKERFSLILESASTNQTSMYLCASREAGNEQYFGPGTRLTVT.

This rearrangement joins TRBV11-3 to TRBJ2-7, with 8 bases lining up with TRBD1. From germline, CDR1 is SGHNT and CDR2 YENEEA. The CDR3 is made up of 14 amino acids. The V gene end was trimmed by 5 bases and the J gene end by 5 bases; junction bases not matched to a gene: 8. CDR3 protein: CASSLGQGWNEQYF. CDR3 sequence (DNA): TGTGCCAGCAGCCTAGGACAGGGTTGGAACGAGCAGTACTTC.

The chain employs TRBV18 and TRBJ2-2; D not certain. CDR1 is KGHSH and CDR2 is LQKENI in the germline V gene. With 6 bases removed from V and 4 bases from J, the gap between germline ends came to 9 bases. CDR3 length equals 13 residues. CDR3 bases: TGTGCCAGCTCGGGTACAGTCACCGGGGAGCTGTTTTTT. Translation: CASSGTVTGELFF.

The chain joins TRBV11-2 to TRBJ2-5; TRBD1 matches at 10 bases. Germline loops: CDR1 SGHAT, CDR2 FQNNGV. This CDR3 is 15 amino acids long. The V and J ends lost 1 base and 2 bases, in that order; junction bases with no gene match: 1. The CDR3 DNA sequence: TGTGCCAGCAGCTTAGGGACAGGGGGTCAAGAGACCCAGTACTTC. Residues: CASSLGTGGQETQYF.